This note documents a single T cell receptor beta chain sequence. Trimming removed 5 bases from V and 4 bases from J; junction bases left unmatched: 7. The length of the CDR3 is 14 residues. The germline V gene has CDR1 MNHNY and CDR2 SVGAGI (reference sequence). The table came from immunoSEQ multiplex PCR; TCRdb's copy has only in-frame clones and leaves some out. The sample lists about 180,000 clones, around 94% occurring once. This entry belongs to a study of control samples from healthy donors and cancer patients. This receptor was taken from a woman under 30 in good health. The gene calls are TRBV6-6 and TRBJ1-2; 7 bases are a match to TRBD1. The sample was blood. Here the CDR3 reads CASSGTENRYGYTF. As DNA, the CDR3 is TGTGCCAGCAGTGGGACAGAAAATCGCTATGGCTACACCTTC.